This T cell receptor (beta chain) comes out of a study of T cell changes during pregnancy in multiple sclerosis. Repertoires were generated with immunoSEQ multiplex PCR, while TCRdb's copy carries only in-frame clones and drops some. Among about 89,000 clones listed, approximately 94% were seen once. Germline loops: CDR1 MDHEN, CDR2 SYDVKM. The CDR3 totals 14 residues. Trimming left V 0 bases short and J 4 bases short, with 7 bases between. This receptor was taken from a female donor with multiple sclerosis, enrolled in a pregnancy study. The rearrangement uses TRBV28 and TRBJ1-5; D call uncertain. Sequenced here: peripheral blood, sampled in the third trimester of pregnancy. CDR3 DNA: TGTGCCAGCAGTTTATGGGGCACGAATCAGCCCCAGCATTTT. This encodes CASSLWGTNQPQHF.